This is a list of T cell receptor beta chains from one sample in a study of T cells in Graves' hyperthyroidism and ophthalmopathy. TCRdb re-derived calls from the multiplex PCR reads in MiXCR, one entry per CDR3 protein. In the table there are some 400,000 distinct CDR3 sequences, about 13% of which are singletons. The sample taken for sequencing was blood. All receptors derive from a man in his thirties or forties with Graves' hyperthyroidism that later progressed to Graves' ophthalmopathy. The conserved cysteine and the conserved F or W are not part of the CDR3 here.

v_gene	CDR3aa
TRBV4-3	ASSQMGGPSPLH
TRBV6-5	ASSSAGWHTEAF
TRBV20-1	SARAGTSGYEQY
TRBV3-1	ASSVSGGQETQY
TRBV27	ASSLQGPQPQH
TRBV27	ASSLSYDFFEAF
TRBV6-1	ASSTQGGPYEQY
TRBV2	ASSPGTSVIEQF
TRBV20-1	SAEPGQGAFSRLHYGYT
TRBV4-1	ASSQDRASNTEAF
TRBV5-1	ASSLEYGGRSPLH
TRBV6-1	ASSQQGKSNQPQH
TRBV7-8	ASSLVTGIGGELF
TRBV7-6	ASSPRQGARTGELF
TRBV28	ASSFRRGSSGNTIY
TRBV11-2	ASSTERGPNYGYT
TRBV24-1	ATTTWTESYEQY
TRBV5-1	ASSLRRRVEQF
TRBV6-1	ASRQSSTDTQY
TRBV9	ASFGGGELF
TRBV20-1	SAARQGDGYT
TRBV5-1	ASSLAPGPSTYEQY
TRBV18	ASSPFGGFYEQY
TRBV12-5	ASGLSLFQGAPYEQY
TRBV29-1	SVTITGGHYGYT
TRBV20-1	SARDLGEQF
TRBV6-1	ASTYRGDWNYGYT
TRBV20-1	SATGDEQF
TRBV7-9	ASSFRTGSYEQY
TRBV28	ASQTLLPYEQY